Listed below are T cell receptor beta chains from one sample, sequenced in a study of OX40 agonist ivuxolimab in advanced cancers. Sequencing used immunoSEQ multiplex PCR; TCRdb keeps in-frame clones, though not all of them. In the table there are 90,000 to 100,000 clones, approximately 86% of which are singletons. Here the sequenced sample was CD4+ or CD8+ T cells sorted from blood, taken in a trial of the OX40 agonist ivuxolimab. All receptors derive from an adult with an advanced solid tumor such as melanoma, head and neck, liver or kidney cancer. CDR3s include the opening cysteine and the closing phenylalanine or tryptophan. D genes are given only for firm matches. Only part of the rows carry a size: once, few, many, or a class if the clone is expanded.

j_call cdr3_length d_call v_call clone_size cdr3_nt cdr3_aa
TRBJ1-6 15 TRBD1 TRBV28 few TGTGCCAGCAGTACCATCGGACAGGGAGATTCACCCCTCCACTTT CASSTIGQGDSPLHF
TRBJ2-1 14 . TRBV6-5 once TGTGCCAGCAGTTATCGGCCCGGGGGTTGGGAGCAGTTCTTC CASSYRPGGWEQFF
TRBJ1-3 15 . TRBV7-2 . TGTGCCAGCAGCTTAGGGGCAGGGGCTGGAAACACCATATATTTT CASSLGAGAGNTIYF
TRBJ1-2 13 . TRBV6-5 . TGTGCCAGCAGTGATCCGAACGGTCCCGGCTACACCTTC CASSDPNGPGYTF
TRBJ2-1 15 TRBD2 TRBV5-4 . TGTGCCAGCAGCTGGGCGGGGCGGGAGGGGAATGAGCAGTTCTTC CASSWAGREGNEQFF
TRBJ1-2 14 . TRBV5-1 . TGCGCCAGCAGCTTGGACTCAGGGATCTATGGCTACACCTTC CASSLDSGIYGYTF
TRBJ2-4 16 . TRBV5-1 . TGCGCCAGCAGCTTGGCCGAGGGGTTAGCCAAAAACATTCAGTACTTC CASSLAEGLAKNIQYF
TRBJ2-6 17 . TRBV9 . TGTGCCAGCAGCCCCCGCGGTTCCTTATCTGGGGCCAACGTCCTGACTTTC CASSPRGSLSGANVLTF
TRBJ2-1 14 TRBD1 TRBV6-1 . TGTGCCGGAAGGACAGGTACCGCCTACAATGAGCAGTTCTTC CAGRTGTAYNEQFF
TRBJ1-2 13 . TRBV4-1 few TGCGCCAGCAGCCCAACACGGGACTATGGCTACACCTTC CASSPTRDYGYTF
TRBJ1-1 13 . TRBV9 . TGTGCCAGCAGCACAGACATGAACACTGAAGCTTTCTTT CASSTDMNTEAFF
TRBJ1-5 13 . TRBV5-1 . TGCGCCAGCAGCTTGGAAGGTTATCAGCCCCAGCATTTT CASSLEGYQPQHF
TRBJ2-3 16 . TRBV5-1 . TGCGCCAGCAGGCCAGATCCGGCGGGCTTAGGAGATACGCAGTATTTT CASRPDPAGLGDTQYF
TRBJ2-1 20 TRBD2 TRBV4-1 . TGCGCCAGCAGCCAAGATCGTAGACGTAGCACTAGCGGGAAAGACAATGAGCAGTTCTTC CASSQDRRRSTSGKDNEQFF
TRBJ1-1 15 TRBD1 TRBV19 . TGTGCCAGTAGCCCCTGGCAGGGGGCAAGCACTGAAGCTTTCTTT CASSPWQGASTEAFF
TRBJ2-3 13 . TRBV7-9 . TGTGCCAACCGCCCGGCTAGCACAGATACGCAGTATTTT CANRPASTDTQYF
TRBJ2-3 16 . TRBV9 . TGTGCCAGCAGCGTAACCCCCCGGGAGTCAGGAGATACGCAGTATTTT CASSVTPRESGDTQYF
TRBJ1-5 13 . TRBV18 . TGTGCCAGCACGCACGAAAGGAACCAGCCCCAGCATTTT CASTHERNQPQHF
TRBJ2-2 18 . TRBV13 . TGTGCCAGCAGCTTCCGTGGACCAAGCAGGTTTGGTTCCGGGGAGCTGTTTTTT CASSFRGPSRFGSGELFF
TRBJ2-1 15 . TRBV9 . TGTGCCAGCAGCGTTCTCCAGCGGCCCGAGAATGAGCAGTTCTTC CASSVLQRPENEQFF
TRBJ1-2 14 TRBD1 TRBV10-3 . TGTGCCATCAGGGGGGGGACAGGCGTCTATGGCTACACCTTC CAIRGGTGVYGYTF
TRBJ1-1 14 TRBD1 TRBV27 . TGTGCCAGCAGGGAGGACAGGGGATTTGGTGAAGCTTTCTTT CASREDRGFGEAFF
TRBJ1-5 15 . TRBV4-2 . TGTGCCAGCAGCCAGGGGGCCGGGCAGGCTCAGCCCCAGCATTTT CASSQGAGQAQPQHF
TRBJ2-3 15 TRBD1 TRBV19 once TGTGCCAGTAGTACGAGGACAGGGCGATCAGATACGCAGTATTTT CASSTRTGRSDTQYF
TRBJ2-1 16 TRBD2 TRBV9 . TGTGCCAGCAGCGTAGAGGGCGGGAGCTCCTACAATGAGCAGTTCTTC CASSVEGGSSYNEQFF
TRBJ2-1 16 TRBD2 TRBV4-3 . TGCGCCAGCAGCCTAGGGACTAGCCGGAGGTACAATGAGCAGTTCTTC CASSLGTSRRYNEQFF
TRBJ2-2 13 . TRBV30 . TGTGCCTGGAGCAGTGGGAACACCGGGGAGCTGTTTTTT CAWSSGNTGELFF
TRBJ2-7 19 . TRBV7-4 . TGTGCCAGCACCCAACCCTGCGAGGGGCTACGATGTTCCGACTACGAGCAGTACTTC CASTQPCEGLRCSDYEQYF
TRBJ1-4 18 TRBD1 TRBV14 once TGTGCCAGCAGCCGGGGACAGGGGACGGGTGCAACTAATGAAAAACTGTTTTTT CASSRGQGTGATNEKLFF
TRBJ2-2 17 . TRBV9 . TGTGCCAGCAGCTCCCCTCAAGGGGGGGCGAACACCGGGGAGCTGTTTTTT CASSSPQGGANTGELFF
TRBJ2-7 15 TRBD1 TRBV19 . TGTGCCAGTAGTATCGCCTCGGGACAGGGCTACGAGCAGTACTTC CASSIASGQGYEQYF
TRBJ1-2 14 . TRBV28 . TGTGCCAGCAACACCGGGACCCCTGCCTATGGCTACACCTTC CASNTGTPAYGYTF
TRBJ2-7 14 . TRBV5-1 . TGCGCCAGCAGCTTTGATGGGTTAATTTACGAGCAGTACTTC CASSFDGLIYEQYF
TRBJ1-2 13 TRBD1 TRBV19 . TGTGCCAGTAGTACGGGGGACAGTTATGGCTACACCTTC CASSTGDSYGYTF
TRBJ2-2 14 . TRBV15 once TGTGCCACCAGCAGTGTAAGGAACACCGGGGAGCTGTTTTTT CATSSVRNTGELFF
TRBJ1-5 13 . TRBV2 . TGTGCCAGCAGTGTAATTAAGAATCAGCCCCAGCATTTT CASSVIKNQPQHF
TRBJ1-4 14 TRBD1 TRBV7-7 . TGTGCTAGCAGTGCCGGGACAGGGAAAGAAAAACTGTTTTTT CASSAGTGKEKLFF
TRBJ1-1 15 . TRBV7-9 once TGTGCCAGCAGCTTAGCGAGAGCGTTGAACACTGAAGCTTTCTTT CASSLARALNTEAFF
TRBJ1-5 12 TRBD1 TRBV10-1 . TGCGCCAGCTCAGACAGGGATCAGCCCCAGCATTTT CASSDRDQPQHF
TRBJ2-1 16 . TRBV7-9 . TGTGCCAGCAGCAAAGGACCCCTGAGGGGGGGCAATGAGCAGTTCTTC CASSKGPLRGGNEQFF